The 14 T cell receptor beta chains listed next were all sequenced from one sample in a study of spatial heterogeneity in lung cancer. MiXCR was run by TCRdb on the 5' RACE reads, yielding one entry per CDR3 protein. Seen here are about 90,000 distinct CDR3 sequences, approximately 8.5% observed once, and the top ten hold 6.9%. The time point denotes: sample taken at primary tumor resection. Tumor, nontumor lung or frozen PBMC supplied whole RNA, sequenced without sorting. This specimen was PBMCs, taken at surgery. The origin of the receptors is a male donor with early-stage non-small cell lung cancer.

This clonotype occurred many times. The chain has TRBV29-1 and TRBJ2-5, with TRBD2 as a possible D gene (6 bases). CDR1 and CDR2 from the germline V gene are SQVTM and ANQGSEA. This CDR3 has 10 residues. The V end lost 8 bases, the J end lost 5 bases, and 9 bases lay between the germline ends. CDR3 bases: TGCAGCCAAGGGAGGGAGACCCAGTACTTC. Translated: CSQGRETQYF.

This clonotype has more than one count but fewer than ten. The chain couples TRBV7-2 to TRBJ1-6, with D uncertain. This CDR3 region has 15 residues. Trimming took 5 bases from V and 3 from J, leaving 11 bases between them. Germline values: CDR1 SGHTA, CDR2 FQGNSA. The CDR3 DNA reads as TGTGCCAGCAGCCGAGAGGGCGACTATAATTCACCCCTCCACTTT. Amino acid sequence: CASSREGDYNSPLHF.

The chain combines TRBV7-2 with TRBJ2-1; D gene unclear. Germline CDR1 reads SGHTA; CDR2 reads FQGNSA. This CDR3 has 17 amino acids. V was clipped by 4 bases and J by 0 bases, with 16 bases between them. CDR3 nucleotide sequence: TGTGCCAGCAGCTCCGTCTTTAGCAGCAGCTCCTACAATGAGCAGTTCTTC. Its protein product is CASSSVFSSSSYNEQFF. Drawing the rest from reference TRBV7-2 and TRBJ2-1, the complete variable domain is GAGVSQSPSNKVTEKGKDVELRCDPISGHTALYWYRQSLGQGLEFLIYFQGNSAPDKSGLPSDRFSAERTGGSVSTLTIQRTQQEDSAVYLCASSSVFSSSSYNEQFFGPGTRLTVL.

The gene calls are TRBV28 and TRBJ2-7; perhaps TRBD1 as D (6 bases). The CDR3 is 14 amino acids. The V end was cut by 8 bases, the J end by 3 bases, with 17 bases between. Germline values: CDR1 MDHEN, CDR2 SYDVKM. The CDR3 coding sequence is TGTGCCAGCGGGCGGACAGCTATATTCTACGAGCAGTACTTC. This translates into CASGRTAIFYEQYF. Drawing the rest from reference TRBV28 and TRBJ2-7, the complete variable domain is DVKVTQSSRYLVKRTGEKVFLECVQDMDHENMFWYRQDPGLGLRLIYFSYDVKMKEKGDIPEGYSVSREKKERFSLILESASTNQTSMYLCASGRTAIFYEQYFGPGTRLTVT.

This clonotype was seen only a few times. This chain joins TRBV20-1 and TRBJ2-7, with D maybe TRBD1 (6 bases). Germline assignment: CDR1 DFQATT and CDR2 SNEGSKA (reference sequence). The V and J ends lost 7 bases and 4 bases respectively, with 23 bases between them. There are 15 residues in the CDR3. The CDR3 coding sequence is TGCAGTGGTTCGTCAGGGGATCGCGGAGGATACGAGCAGTACTTC. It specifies CSGSSGDRGGYEQYF.

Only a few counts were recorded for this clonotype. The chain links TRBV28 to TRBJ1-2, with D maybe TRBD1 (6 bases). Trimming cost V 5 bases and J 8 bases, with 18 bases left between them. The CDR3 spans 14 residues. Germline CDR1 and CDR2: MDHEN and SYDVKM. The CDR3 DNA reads TGTGCCAGCAGTCCCCCCGCAGGACAGAGAGGCTACACCTTC. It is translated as CASSPPAGQRGYTF.

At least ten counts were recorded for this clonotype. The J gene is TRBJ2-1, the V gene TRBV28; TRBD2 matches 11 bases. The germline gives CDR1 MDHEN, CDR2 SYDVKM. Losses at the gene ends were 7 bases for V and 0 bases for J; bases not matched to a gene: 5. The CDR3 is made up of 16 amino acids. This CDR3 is CASTGTSGSSYNEQFF. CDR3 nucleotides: TGTGCCAGCACCGGGACTAGCGGAAGCTCCTACAATGAGCAGTTCTTC.

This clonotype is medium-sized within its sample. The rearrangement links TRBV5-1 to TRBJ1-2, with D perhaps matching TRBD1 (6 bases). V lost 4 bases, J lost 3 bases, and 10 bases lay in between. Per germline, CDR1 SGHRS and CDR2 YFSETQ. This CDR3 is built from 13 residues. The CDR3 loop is CASSRTADYGYTF. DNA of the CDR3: TGCGCCAGCAGCAGGACAGCGGACTATGGCTACACCTTC.

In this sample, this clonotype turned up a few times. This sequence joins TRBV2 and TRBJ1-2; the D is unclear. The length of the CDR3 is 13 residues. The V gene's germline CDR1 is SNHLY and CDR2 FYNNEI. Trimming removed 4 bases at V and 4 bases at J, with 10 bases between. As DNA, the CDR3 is TGTGCCAGCAGTGCCGCCGGCTTCTATGGCTACACCTTC. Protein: CASSAAGFYGYTF.

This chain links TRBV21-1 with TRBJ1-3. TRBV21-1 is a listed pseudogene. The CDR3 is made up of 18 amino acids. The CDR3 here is CASSKAREGPQPGNTIYF. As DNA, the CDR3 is TGTGCCAGCAGCAAAGCGCGGGAGGGGCCACAGCCCGGAAACACCATATATTTT.

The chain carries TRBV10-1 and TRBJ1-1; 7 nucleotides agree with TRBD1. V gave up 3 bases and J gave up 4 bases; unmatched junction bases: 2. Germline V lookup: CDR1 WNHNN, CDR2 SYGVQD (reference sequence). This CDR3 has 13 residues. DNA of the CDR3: TGCGCCAGCAGTGATTCAGGGGGCACTGAAGCTTTCTTT. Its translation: CASSDSGGTEAFF.

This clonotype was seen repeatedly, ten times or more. The chain's CDR3 is CASSTRSDSPLHF. CDR3 sequence (DNA): TGCGCCAGCAGCACCCGTAGTGATTCACCCCTCCACTTT. The genes are TRBV5-1 and TRBJ1-6, with D hard to call. The CDR3 is made up of 13 amino acids. The V end was cut by 4 bases, the J end by 8 bases, with 10 bases between. In germline, CDR1 is SGHRS, CDR2 YFSETQ.

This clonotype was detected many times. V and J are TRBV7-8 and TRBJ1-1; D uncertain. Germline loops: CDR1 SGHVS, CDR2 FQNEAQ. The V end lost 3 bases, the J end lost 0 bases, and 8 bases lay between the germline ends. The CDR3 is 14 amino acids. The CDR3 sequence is CASSLKSMNTEAFF. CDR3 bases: TGTGCCAGCAGCTTGAAATCTATGAACACTGAAGCTTTCTTT.

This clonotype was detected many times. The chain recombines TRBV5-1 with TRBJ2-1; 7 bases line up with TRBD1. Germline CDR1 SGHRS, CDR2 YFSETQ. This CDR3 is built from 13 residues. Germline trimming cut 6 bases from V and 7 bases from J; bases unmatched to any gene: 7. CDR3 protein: CASTLQGDNEQFF. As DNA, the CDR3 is TGCGCCAGCACCCTGCAGGGGGATAATGAGCAGTTCTTC.